This entry lists 10 T cell receptor beta chains sequenced from one sample in a study of response to subunit inactivated influenza vaccine. TCRdb called the RT-PCR reads again in MiXCR, with one record for every CDR3 protein. The sample contains hundreds of thousands of distinct CDR3 sequences, roughly 12% of which appear only once. The sample was also reused in another study, on T cells expressing NK-cell markers. That paper adds: As the method of synthesis, 5'RACE template switching with UMIs yielded TCR beta cDNA.

The material sequenced was PBMCs from blood, taken on the day of vaccination. The receptors shown here come from a man aged 45-65 years who received an inactivated influenza vaccine.

There are a few counts of this clonotype. The DNA for the CDR3 is TGTGCCAGCAGTTACTCGGGGGGGGGTAGTCAGCCCCAGCATTTT. Its translation is CASSYSGGGSQPQHF. The J gene is TRBJ1-5, the V gene TRBV6-5; maybe TRBD1 (5 bases). The CDR3 covers 15 residues. The germline V gene encodes CDR1 MNHEY and CDR2 SVGAGI. The V end was cut by 0 bases, the J end by 6 bases, with 12 bases between.

This chain uses TRBV4-1 with TRBJ2-7, with no clear D. Germline-derived CDR1 and CDR2 are MGHRA and YSYEKL. The V and J ends lost 0 bases and 2 bases respectively, with 11 bases between them. CDR3 length: 15 amino acids. This CDR3 reads CASSQELGNPYEQYF. The CDR3 region has the DNA TGCGCCAGCAGCCAAGAGTTAGGGAACCCCTACGAGCAGTACTTC.

CDR3 protein: CASSEGWFLYGYTF. For the CDR3, the DNA is TGTGCCAGCAGTGAAGGATGGTTTCTCTATGGCTACACCTTC. V and J are TRBV6-1 and TRBJ1-2; D gene uncertain. This CDR3 has 14 amino acids. V lost 1 base to trimming and J lost 4 bases, with 10 bases between them. Germline lookup yields CDR1 MNHNS and CDR2 SASEGT.

This clonotype was counted a few times. The rearrangement links TRBV4-1 to TRBJ2-4; no clear D. CDR3 length equals 16 residues. CDR1 is MGHRA and CDR2 is YSYEKL in the germline V gene. V dropped 1 base and J dropped 3 bases, with 13 bases sitting between them. CDR3 loop: CASSQGPASGKNIQYF. CDR3 DNA sequence: TGCGCCAGCAGCCAAGGACCGGCCTCGGGCAAAAACATTCAGTACTTC.

V and J are TRBV25-1 and TRBJ2-1, with D unresolved. Germline CDR1 MGHDK, CDR2 SYGVNS. Trimming shortened V by 8 bases and J by 9 bases, and 23 bases separated the two germline ends. This CDR3 comprises 15 residues. The CDR3 protein is CASPPLETTKGEQFF. DNA for the CDR3: TGTGCCAGCCCCCCTCTAGAAACGACCAAGGGTGAGCAGTTCTTC.

This clonotype has just a few counts. The chain recombines TRBV12-3 or TRBV12-4 with TRBJ1-1; 7 nucleotides match TRBD1. This CDR3 contains 17 residues. V dropped 5 bases and J dropped 0; count of bases not matched to a gene: 12. DNA for the CDR3: TGTGCCAGCAGTGGTCCCTATTGGACAGGCATGAACACTGAAGCTTTCTTT. It specifies CASSGPYWTGMNTEAFF.

The gene calls are TRBV5-1 and TRBJ1-6, with unresolved D. Germline V gene lookup returns CDR1 SGHRS and CDR2 YFSETQ. V lost 3 bases, J lost 10 bases, and 11 bases lay in between. The CDR3 is 13 amino acids. The CDR3 loop reads CASSSSEGSPLHF. CDR3 DNA: TGCGCCAGCAGCTCGTCGGAAGGCTCACCCCTCCACTTT. The full variable domain, its missing parts supplied by reference TRBV5-1 and TRBJ1-6, is KAGVTQTPRYLIKTRGQQVTLSCSPISGHRSVSWYQQTPGQGLQFLFEYFSETQRNKGNFPGRFSGRQFSNSRSEMNVSTLELGDSALYLCASSSSEGSPLHFGNGTRLTVT.

This clonotype was recorded at least ten times. The chain carries TRBV3-1 and TRBJ2-2; a weak D match, TRBD1 (6 bases). The CDR3 runs 14 residues. V lost 3 bases, J lost 8 bases, and 13 bases lay in between. The germline gives CDR1 LGHDT, CDR2 YNNKEL (reference sequence). The CDR3 coding sequence is TGTGCCAGCAGCCAGGGACACTTCGGAGGGGAGCTGTTTTTT. Translating it yields CASSQGHFGGELFF. The entire variable domain, with the rest obtained from reference TRBV3-1 and TRBJ2-2, is as follows: DTAVSQTPKYLVTQMGNDKSIKCEQNLGHDTMYWYKQDSKKFLKIMFSYNNKELIINETVPNRFSPKSPDKAHLNLHINSLELGDSAVYFCASSQGHFGGELFFGEGSRLTVL.

J is TRBJ2-3 and V is TRBV9; 12 bases map to TRBD2. The junction had 1 base not matched to a gene; V was cut back by 2 bases and J by 0 bases. This CDR3 spans 16 amino acids. Germline V gives CDR1 SGDLS, CDR2 YYNGEE. CDR3 DNA sequence: TGTGCCAGCAGCGTTCTAGCGGGGGGGAGCACAGATACGCAGTATTTT. Its translation: CASSVLAGGSTDTQYF.

The table lists this clonotype with a few counts. The chain employs TRBV15 and TRBJ2-2; a weak D match, TRBD1 (6 bases). There are 16 residues in the CDR3. V dropped 0 bases and J dropped 1 base, with 9 bases sitting between them. From germline, CDR1 is LNHNV and CDR2 YYDKDF (reference sequence). CDR3 in amino acids: CATSRDPGVNTGELFF. DNA for the CDR3: TGTGCCACCAGCAGAGATCCAGGGGTGAACACCGGGGAGCTGTTTTTT.